A single count supports the clone carrying this T cell receptor (beta chain). Its antigen is not known. This entry comes from a study of shared clonotypes between healthy human individuals. Generated by immunoSEQ multiplex PCR, the TCRdb table keeps only in-frame clones and is missing some. Of roughly 2.1 million clones detected, around 93% appear once; the ten largest clones hold roughly 1.7%. Naive CD8 isolation took CD45RO-negative cells positively selected for CCR7 and excluded terminally differentiated effector memory CD45RA+ cells. Study observations and caveats: Despite large depth, rarefaction showed incomplete sorted-subset sequencing. Limited genetic and exposure-history diversity came from having few donors.

With 6 bases removed from V and 4 bases from J, the gap between germline ends came to 12 bases. The CDR3 has 14 amino acids. The V gene's germline CDR1 is SEHNR and CDR2 FQNEAQ (reference sequence). Material for sequencing was naive CD8+ T cells from PBMCs. The rearrangement joins TRBV7-9 to TRBJ2-2; maybe TRBD2 (5 bases). The receptor comes from a man between 18 and 35 years old in good health. Some clones in this sample may be carry-over from other donors' samples. CDR3 nucleotide sequence: TGTGCCAGCAGATCAGACTACCCCACCGGGGAGCTGTTTTTT. Protein: CASRSDYPTGELFF. Supplemented by reference TRBV7-9 and TRBJ2-2, the full variable domain reads DTGVSQNPRHKITKRGQNVTFRCDPISEHNRLYWYRQTLGQGPEFLTYFQNEAQLEKSRLLSDRFSAERPKGSFSTLEIQRTEQGDSAMYLCASRSDYPTGELFFGEGSRLTVL.